These T cell receptor beta chains were read from a single sample in a study of cytomegalovirus exposure and HLA in healthy donors. Produced via immunoSEQ multiplex PCR; TCRdb's table is partial and in-frame only. The data contain 100,000 or so clones, about three quarters of them seen just once; the ten biggest clones take up 6.5% to 9.5%. Sequencing was carried out using PBMCs. These receptors originate from a woman aged 40 to 50 in good health and CMV-seropositive. CDR3s include the opening cysteine and the closing phenylalanine or tryptophan. The D gene is left open where the match is weak. Clone size appears in some rows only: once, few, many, or a class for an expanded clone.

D	V	J	size	DNA	CDR3
TRBD2	TRBV4-2	TRBJ2-7	few	TGTGCCAGCAGCCATGGGGGGAGGGGTCTGACCTACGAGCAGTACTTC	CASSHGGRGLTYEQYF
-	TRBV12-5	TRBJ1-1	few	TGTGCTAGTGGTTGGGGGGGGACCGGCACTGAAGCTTTCTTT	CASGWGGTGTEAFF
-	TRBV7-9	TRBJ1-5	once	TGTGCCAGCAGCTTAGGGACACTAACCTTCAATCAGCCCCAGCATTTT	CASSLGTLTFNQPQHF
TRBD1	TRBV18	TRBJ1-3	-	TGTGCCAGCTCACCTTTGACAGGGGAGAACACCATATATTTT	CASSPLTGENTIYF
-	TRBV1	TRBJ2-7	-	TGCACCAGCAGCCAAGATTGGGACAGGGGTTGCTCCTACGAGCAGTACTTC	CTSSQDWDRGCSYEQYF
TRBD1	TRBV5-1	TRBJ2-7	few	TGCGCCAGCAGCTGGACAGGGGGCGGGTACGAGCAGTACTTC	CASSWTGGGYEQYF
TRBD1	TRBV5-1	TRBJ2-7	-	TGCGCCAGCAGCACAAGACAGGGCCCCCTCTACGAGCAGTACTTC	CASSTRQGPLYEQYF
-	TRBV25-1	TRBJ2-7	-	TGTGCCAGCAGTGGTCAAGGAGCCTACGAGCAGTACTTC	CASSGQGAYEQYF
TRBD2	TRBV2	TRBJ2-3	-	TGTGCCAGCAGTCCCCCCGGGACTAGCGGGGTGTGGGCAGATACGCAGTATTTT	CASSPPGTSGVWADTQYF
-	TRBV10-3	TRBJ2-5	-	TGTGCCATCAGAGATACAGGGCAGGGGGAGACCCAGTACTTC	CAIRDTGQGETQYF
TRBD1	TRBV28	TRBJ1-5	-	TGTGCCAGCAGTTTGGCAGGGGGCGATCAGCCCCAGCATTTT	CASSLAGGDQPQHF
-	TRBV27	TRBJ2-1	few	TGTGCCAGCAGTCTCCTTCTAGGTATAAATGAGCAGTTCTTC	CASSLLLGINEQFF
-	TRBV27	TRBJ2-3	-	TGTGCCAGCAGTTCCAGGTCAAGCACAGATACGCAGTATTTT	CASSSRSSTDTQYF
-	TRBV27	TRBJ1-1	few	TGTGCCAGTTGGGTGGGGCTTGGCGCTTTTGGGACTGAAGCTTTCTTT	CASWVGLGAFGTEAFF
TRBD1	TRBV18	TRBJ2-7	-	TGTGCCAGCTCACCGACAGGGTCTTTTTCCTACGAGCAGTACTTC	CASSPTGSFSYEQYF
TRBD2	TRBV4-1	TRBJ2-5	few	TGCGCCAGCAGCCGACTCCCGGGGGGGCTAGCGGGGAAAGAGACCCAGTACTTC	CASSRLPGGLAGKETQYF
-	TRBV19	TRBJ2-2	few	TGTGCCAGTAGTATGTCGGGACACAGCACCGGGGAGCTGTTTTTT	CASSMSGHSTGELFF
-	TRBV28	TRBJ1-5	-	TGTGCCAGCAGTTTATGGGGCTATAGCAATCAGCCCCAGCATTTT	CASSLWGYSNQPQHF
-	TRBV28	TRBJ2-7	-	TGTGCCAGCAGTTCCCCTTATTTGGGGCCAAGAGACGAGCAGTACTTC	CASSSPYLGPRDEQYF
-	TRBV18	TRBJ2-3	-	TGTGCCAGCTCACCCCTGACTAGAACGGATACGCAGTATTTT	CASSPLTRTDTQYF
-	TRBV20-1	TRBJ2-1	-	TGCAGTGTCCCCGCGGGCAATGAGCAGTTCTTC	CSVPAGNEQFF
-	TRBV11-3	TRBJ2-1	-	TGTGCCAGCAGCTGGGGCGGTTTCTCCTACAATGAGCAGTTCTTC	CASSWGGFSYNEQFF
-	TRBV9	TRBJ1-2	-	TGTGCCAGCAGCGTCGGGGTAGACTATGGCTACACCTTC	CASSVGVDYGYTF
TRBD2	TRBV10-3	TRBJ2-3	-	TGTGCCACCCGGACTAGCGGGGGGCCCAGAAACACAGATACGCAGTATTTT	CATRTSGGPRNTDTQYF
-	TRBV28	TRBJ2-7	-	TGTGCCAGCAGTCCAGGGTTGGACGAGCAGTACTTC	CASSPGLDEQYF
TRBD1	TRBV12-5	TRBJ2-3	-	TGTGCTAGTGGTGTAATACTGACAGGGGAATACGATACGCAGTATTTT	CASGVILTGEYDTQYF
TRBD1	TRBV19	TRBJ2-7	-	TGTGCCAGTAGTCAAACAGGGGTGAGCTCCTACGAGCAGTACTTC	CASSQTGVSSYEQYF
TRBD2	TRBV19	TRBJ2-2	-	TGTGCCAGTAGTATCTGGCTAGCGGGACTAAACACCGGGGAGCTGTTTTTT	CASSIWLAGLNTGELFF
TRBD1	TRBV7-6	TRBJ1-4	-	TGTGCCAGCAGCCTCCGACAGGGGACAACTAATGAAAAACTGTTTTTT	CASSLRQGTTNEKLFF
TRBD1	TRBV9	TRBJ1-6	-	TGTGCCAGCAGCCCGCACAGGGGCGGGGCACCCCTCCACTTT	CASSPHRGGAPLHF
-	TRBV7-9	TRBJ1-2	few	TGTGCCAGCAGCTTATCGGGGATAGGCGGCTATGGCTACACCTTC	CASSLSGIGGYGYTF
-	TRBV18	TRBJ1-1	few	TGTGCCAGCTCACCACTGGCCGGGAAGCCTGAAGCTTTCTTT	CASSPLAGKPEAFF
-	TRBV11-3	TRBJ2-7	few	TGTGCCAGCAGCATACTTTCCGGGACACCCTACGAGCAGTACTTC	CASSILSGTPYEQYF
TRBD1	TRBV2	TRBJ1-1	-	TGTGCCAGCAGTGAAGGGACAGGACGTGAAGCTTTCTTT	CASSEGTGREAFF
-	TRBV28	TRBJ1-2	-	TGTGCCAGCAGTTTAGCCCCGGGGGGCTACACCTTC	CASSLAPGGYTF
TRBD2	TRBV2	TRBJ2-1	-	TGTGCCAGCAGGAGCTTCGGGACTAGCGGGAGAAAGTACAATGAGCAGTTCTTC	CASRSFGTSGRKYNEQFF
-	TRBV27	TRBJ1-6	-	TGTGCCAGCAGTTCCGGGTGGAGGGGTTGGGATTCACCCCTCCACTTT	CASSSGWRGWDSPLHF
TRBD1	TRBV5-5	TRBJ2-7	-	TGTGCCAGCAGCGCCGGGACAGGGCTTGAGCAGTACTTC	CASSAGTGLEQYF
TRBD2	TRBV5-1	TRBJ2-1	-	TGCGCCAGCAGCTACTCTAGCGGGGGGGTAAATGAGCAGTTCTTC	CASSYSSGGVNEQFF
TRBD1	TRBV2	TRBJ1-2	-	TGTGCCAGCCTCCGGGACAGGGGGCCGGGGAACAGTGGCTACACCTTC	CASLRDRGPGNSGYTF
TRBD2	TRBV5-1	TRBJ2-5	few	TGCGCCAGCAGCTTGGCCCCCGCGGGGGGCGGAGAGACCCAGTACTTC	CASSLAPAGGGETQYF
TRBD1	TRBV2	TRBJ2-7	-	TGTGCCAGCAGTGAGGACAGGGCCTCCTACGAGCAGTACTTC	CASSEDRASYEQYF
-	TRBV9	TRBJ2-2	-	TGTGCCAGCAGCGTAGCCTCAGTGCTCACCGGGGAGCTGTTTTTT	CASSVASVLTGELFF
TRBD1	TRBV5-1	TRBJ2-7	-	TGCGCCAGCAGCCAGAAACAGGGGGCTTTCTACGAGCAGTACTTC	CASSQKQGAFYEQYF
-	TRBV4-2	TRBJ1-1	-	TGTGCCAGCAGACAGTCCACTGAAGCTTTCTTT	CASRQSTEAFF
-	TRBV7-2	TRBJ2-7	once	TGTGCCAGCAGCTTTCAGGGAGGCCTTTCCTACGAGCAGTACTTC	CASSFQGGLSYEQYF
-	TRBV18	TRBJ1-5	-	TGTGCCAGCTCACCGGGGGGGTTCGGCAGCAATCAGCCCCAGCATTTT	CASSPGGFGSNQPQHF
TRBD1	TRBV5-1	TRBJ1-4	-	TGCGCCAGCAGCTCGCAAACAGGGGCGACTAATGAAAAACTGTTTTTT	CASSSQTGATNEKLFF
-	TRBV7-9	TRBJ2-3	few	TGTGCCAGCAGTCCTAGCACAGATACGCAGTATTTT	CASSPSTDTQYF
TRBD2	TRBV7-9	TRBJ2-1	-	TGTTCCAGCAGCTTAGCGGGAGGGGGGAGGGACAATGAGCAGTTCTTC	CSSSLAGGGRDNEQFF
TRBD1	TRBV5-1	TRBJ2-7	-	TGCGCCAGCATGATCGGGACAGGGAGGGACGAGCAGTACTTC	CASMIGTGRDEQYF
-	TRBV28	TRBJ2-6	-	TGTGCCAGCAGTTTAGGGGGGTATCAGCCTCCTGGGGCCAACGTCCTGACTTTC	CASSLGGYQPPGANVLTF
-	TRBV7-2	TRBJ2-7	-	TGTGCCAGCAGCGGCCCACCCGAGCAGTACTTC	CASSGPPEQYF
-	TRBV21-1	TRBJ2-3	-	TGTGCCAGCAGCATTGGAGGACCCGGGACTAGCGGGAGACCGGCCGCAGATACGCAGTATTTT	CASSIGGPGTSGRPAADTQYF
-	TRBV28	TRBJ1-1	-	TGTGCCAGCAGTAGAAGACAGGTGAACACTGAAGCTTTCTTT	CASSRRQVNTEAFF
TRBD2	TRBV4-1	TRBJ2-4	-	TGCGCCAGCAGCCAAGATTTAGGACTAGCGGGAGGTAAAAACATTCAGTACTTC	CASSQDLGLAGGKNIQYF
TRBD1	TRBV6-5	TRBJ1-2	once	TGTGCCAGCAGTTACTTTCGACAGGGGGCGACGTATGGCTACACCTTC	CASSYFRQGATYGYTF
-	TRBV21-1	TRBJ1-5	-	TGTGCCAGCAGCAAGGGACAGGTATTTCAGCCCCAGCATTTT	CASSKGQVFQPQHF
TRBD1	TRBV7-6	TRBJ1-5	-	TGTGCCAGCAGCTTAGCGTTGGGGACAGGGTCCAGCAATCAGCCCCAGCATTTT	CASSLALGTGSSNQPQHF
TRBD1	TRBV7-9	TRBJ2-4	-	TGTGCCAGCAGCTTCGACAGGGGCCGGGGAGGTAGAGCCAAAAACATTCAGTACTTC	CASSFDRGRGGRAKNIQYF